This T cell receptor (beta chain) was recovered during a study of shared clonotypes between healthy human individuals. Trimming stripped 0 bases from V and 1 base from J, with 11 bases between. The CDR3 consists of 15 residues. The V gene's germline CDR1 is SGHRS and CDR2 YFSETQ. Points from the study as a whole: Collection of samples was limited to blood; tissue repertoires likely differ.

Healthy and HIV-negative, the adult donors had no recent acute infections or vaccinations. In the study's own analysis: Because ImmunoSEQ provided only junction sequences with no quality scores, the filtering differed. Assay: immunoSEQ multiplex PCR; the TCRdb copy retains only in-frame clones and omits some. V, J and clone size derive from that table, while D and trimming were established from the DNA sequence. Among a few million clones listed, just under 95% were seen once. Notes on this clone: Its antigen is currently unknown.

The V and J genes are TRBV5-1 and TRBJ2-7; the D is unclear. Sequenced sample: naive CD4+ T cells from PBMCs. Subset indicated: CD45RA+ positively selected. The sequence was obtained from a man aged 18 to 35 in good health. Some clones in this sample may be carry-over from other donors' samples. The CDR3 protein is CASSLEPLESYEQYF. The CDR3 region has the DNA TGCGCCAGCAGCTTGGAACCCCTAGAATCCTACGAGCAGTACTTC.